This T cell receptor (beta chain) was identified in a study of blood T cell repertoires in COVID-19 (dated by TCRdb to the early 2020s). Describing the broader study: The collaborator samples originated in the United States, Italy and Spain and spanned the acute and convalescent phases of COVID-19. The repertoires were made available in a free public database intended to serve as a resource for research on the immune response to SARS-CoV-2. The material from the prospective study consisted of cDNA or gDNA derived from T cells, B-cell-depleted T cells, or PBMCs. Samples were obtained from the ongoing ImmuneRACE study (first 160 participants) and from approximately 1,200 subjects provided by 6 global collaborators. Where available, HLA class I and class II types were taken from metadata supplied by the sample provider and were not determined by assay-based typing. Subjects who had been exposed to COVID-19, were actively infected with it, or had recovered from it provided the deeply sampled blood TCRbeta repertoires that made up the dataset. A de-identified subject ID, COVID-19 status, age in years and sex were almost always included in the sample metadata.

The paper as a whole reports these results and caveats: Clinical and demographic metadata were provided uncurated, with the amount varying by source and participant.

V and J are truncated by 5 bases and 0 bases respectively, leaving an intervening sequence of 11 bases. CDR1 is given as LGHDT and CDR2 as YNNKEL, both from the germline V gene (reference sequence). The CDR3, cysteine through phenylalanine, is 14 amino acids long. Just CDR3 DNA is preserved here, 42 bases in frame from base 1. TCRbeta CDR3 regions were amplified from genomic DNA using the immunoSEQ Assay, a bias-controlled multiplex PCR. On the study's bioinformatics: Nucleated cell counts per sample were estimated from amplification of reference gene primers within the assay. Sequence reads were collapsed and filtered to measure the absolute abundance of every unique TCRbeta CDR3 rearrangement. For each sample, productive Simpson clonality was calculated as the square root of Simpson's diversity index across productive rearrangements. TCRdb mirrors the immuneACCESS table, restricted to in-frame sequences. Some clones are absent from its copies; in checked studies, under half trace to an unresolved V gene, and the reason for the others is unknown. V and J calls and clone size come straight from that table; D and trimming were deduced from the DNA. A total of tens of thousands of clones appear in this sample, roughly 70% of them only once. Roughly 10% of the sample is in the top ten clones.

Each collaborating institution followed its own protocols to collect whole blood in K2EDTA tubes. For TCRbeta analysis, collaborators shipped samples as frozen whole blood, isolated PBMCs, or DNA extracted from either of those sample types. This clone has ten or more counts. Its antigen target is currently unknown. Per-base qualities were not stored, and no clone one base away is much larger. The sequence derives from a woman in her 70s with acute or convalescent COVID-19. This sequence uses TRBV3-1 (or the pseudogene TRBV3-2) and TRBJ2-7; D gene: possibly TRBD2, on 5 matching bases. The sequencing input was peripheral blood. The sequenced DNA: TGTGCCAGCAGCGCTCGGAGGAGCTCCTACGAGCAGTACTTC. This encodes CASSARRSSYEQYF.